This T cell receptor beta chain was identified in a study of OX40 agonist ivuxolimab in advanced cancers. In this sample, this clone turned up once. What it binds is unknown. The CDR3 spans 17 residues. Germline trimming cut 5 bases from V and 0 bases from J; bases unmatched to any gene: 10. Germline V gene lookup returns CDR1 MDHEN and CDR2 SYDVKM. General observations from the study: A proportion of nonresponders additionally exhibited low normalized T-cell clonal expansion. More expanded clones were found, on average, in CD8+ than in CD4+ T cells.

Profiled with immunoSEQ multiplex PCR; TCRdb holds only in-frame clones, not every one. The table records over 55,000 clones, approximately 80% of them present only once. The sample consisted of CD4+ or CD8+ T cells sorted from blood, taken in a trial of the OX40 agonist ivuxolimab. The V gene is TRBV28, the J gene TRBJ2-5, with 9 positions matching TRBD2. The sequence was obtained from an adult with an advanced solid tumor such as melanoma, head and neck, liver or kidney cancer. CDR3 coding DNA: TGTGCCAGCAGTCTGGCCGGGACTAGCCTGTACCAAGAGACCCAGTACTTC. Protein product: CASSLAGTSLYQETQYF.